A single sample gave rise to the 28 T cell receptor beta chains below, sequenced in a study of shared clonotypes between healthy human individuals. TCRdb's table, derived via immunoSEQ multiplex PCR, lists solely in-frame clones and lacks some. Here the sample spans about 2 million clones, 85% to 95% being singletons. Sequenced material: naive CD4+ T cells sorted from blood. Indicated subset: CD45RA+ positively selected. The receptor source for this set is a man younger than 35 in good health.

The chain combines TRBV6-1 with TRBJ2-4, with 7 bases matching TRBD1. The CDR3 covers 12 residues. Germline assignment: CDR1 MNHNS and CDR2 SASEGT. J was trimmed by 15 bases and V by 6 bases; bases with no gene match: 11. CDR3 sequence (DNA): TGTGCCAGCAGGGTCACAGGGGTGGAATGGTACTTC. This gives the protein CASRVTGVEWYF.

The chain uses TRBV5-1 and TRBJ2-3, with a possible D match to TRBD2 (6 bases). Germline V CDR1 and CDR2: SGHRS, YFSETQ. Between the trimmed V and J ends, which lost 6 bases and 1 base, there was a span of 12 bases. This CDR3 is 14 amino acids long. The CDR3 nucleotides read TGCGCCAGCACGCGGGGTAGCGGCACAGATACGCAGTATTTT. This codes for CASTRGSGTDTQYF.

The chain joins TRBV9 to TRBJ2-7; 9 bases line up with TRBD1. This CDR3 comprises 14 residues. CDR1 and CDR2 (germline): SGDLS, YYNGEE. V dropped 2 bases and J dropped 2; count of bases not matched to a gene: 2. The CDR3 is CASSVRTGAYEQYF. The CDR3 DNA reads as TGTGCCAGCAGCGTCCGGACAGGGGCCTACGAGCAGTACTTC. Looking up the rest from reference TRBV9 and TRBJ2-7 gives the full variable domain: DSGVTQTPKHLITATGQRVTLRCSPRSGDLSVYWYQQSLDQGLQFLIQYYNGEERAKGNILERFSAQQFPDLHSELNLSSLELGDSALYFCASSVRTGAYEQYFGPGTRLTVT.

The chain joins TRBV4-3 to TRBJ1-1; D unclear. CDR3 length: 14 residues. V gave up 5 bases and J gave up 1 base, with 11 bases separating them. Germline V gives CDR1 LGHNA, CDR2 YSLEER. The CDR3 loop reads CASSSTTANTEAFF. The DNA of the CDR3 is TGCGCCAGCAGCTCGACTACAGCGAACACTGAAGCTTTCTTT.

This chain links TRBV11-3 with TRBJ2-2; 7 bases line up with TRBD1. Germline assignment: CDR1 SGHNT and CDR2 YENEEA. J was trimmed by 6 bases and V by 5 bases; bases with no gene match: 6. This CDR3 is built from 14 residues. CDR3 amino acids: CASSRGLGAGELFF. The CDR3 DNA reads as TGTGCCAGCAGCAGGGGGCTGGGGGCCGGGGAGCTGTTTTTT.

V gene TRBV4-1 combines with J gene TRBJ2-5; D may match TRBD1 or TRBD2 (5 bases each). V was pared by 8 bases and J by 4 bases, with 5 bases between. This CDR3 is 10 amino acids long. Germline V gene sequence: CDR1 MGHRA, CDR2 YSYEKL. The CDR3 protein is CASGGETQYF. CDR3 coding DNA: TGCGCCAGCGGGGGAGAGACCCAGTACTTC.

The chain carries TRBV6-1 and TRBJ1-6; possible D gene TRBD1, 6 bases. The CDR3 runs 13 residues. Deletions cut 6 bases from V and 13 bases from J, with 16 bases between. From germline, CDR1 is MNHNS and CDR2 SASEGT. The CDR3 reads CASRLTGQAPLHF. In nucleotides, the CDR3 is TGTGCCAGCAGATTGACAGGCCAGGCGCCCCTCCACTTT.

The chain joins TRBV6-5 to TRBJ2-7, with no clear D. This CDR3 has 15 amino acids. Germline lookup yields CDR1 MNHEY and CDR2 SVGAGI. The V end lost 1 base, the J end lost 4 bases, and 14 bases lay between the germline ends. CDR3 DNA sequence: TGTGCCAGCAGTTACTTCATAGGAAAATGTTACGAGCAGTACTTC. It translates to CASSYFIGKCYEQYF.

The chain has TRBV7-2 and TRBJ1-1, with D possibly being TRBD1 (6 bases). This CDR3 has 14 residues. Germline V lookup: CDR1 SGHTA, CDR2 FQGNSA. Trimming cost V 7 bases and J 1 base, with 13 bases left between them. This CDR3 reads CASNNPGQNTEAFF. CDR3 bases: TGTGCCAGCAACAATCCGGGACAGAACACTGAAGCTTTCTTT.

The chain combines TRBV5-1 with TRBJ2-2; TRBD1 is a possible D gene (6 bases). In germline, CDR1 is SGHRS, CDR2 YFSETQ. The CDR3 extends over 15 amino acids. V lost 6 bases to trimming and J lost 3 bases, with 15 bases between them. The CDR3 DNA is TGCGCCAGCACTATAGGGGACACCCACACCGGGGAGCTGTTTTTT. Residues: CASTIGDTHTGELFF.

Turning to this clone: Sequence at one end of the junction differs from germline and may be a read error. The rearrangement joins TRBV28 to TRBJ1-4; 9 bases map to TRBD1. The CDR3 is 15 residues long. Germline V gene data show CDR1 as MDHEN and CDR2 as SYDVKM. The CDR3 DNA follows: TGTGCCAGCAGCGCGCGGGACAGGGCAGGTTACAGTTCTGTTTTT. The encoded protein is CASSARDRAGYSSVF. Full variable domain (remainder filled in from reference TRBV28 and TRBJ1-4): DVKVTQSSRYLVKRTGEKVFLECVQDMDHENMFWYRQDPGLGLRLIYFSYDVKMKEKGDIPEGYSVSREKKERFSLILESASTNQTSMYLCASSARDRAGYSSVFGSGTQLSVL.

This rearrangement joins TRBV6-1 to TRBJ1-2, with 9 bases identical to TRBD1. This CDR3 is built from 14 residues. Unmatched junction bases numbered 6, after V lost 6 bases and J lost 4 bases. Per the germline V gene, CDR1 is MNHNS and CDR2 is SASEGT. The CDR3 loop is CASRAGTGSYGYTF. In DNA form, the CDR3 reads TGTGCCAGCAGAGCCGGGACAGGGAGCTATGGCTACACCTTC.

As concerns this clone: The junction shows a germline mismatch at one end, possibly a read error. The V gene is TRBV2, the J gene TRBJ2-1, with 8 bases identical to TRBD1. The CDR3 is 13 residues long. Germline V lookup: CDR1 SNHLY, CDR2 FYNNEI. The CDR3: CASSGVVGDRMLF. Here the CDR3 DNA reads TGTGCCAGCAGTGGGGTCGTAGGGGACAGGATGCTCTTC.

This rearrangement joins TRBV6-5 to TRBJ2-7; 8 nucleotides agree with TRBD1. J gave up 1 base and V 6 bases, and 8 bases lay outside the gene matches. CDR1 and CDR2 from the germline V gene are MNHEY and SVGAGI. The CDR3 loop spans 15 amino acids. This CDR3 reads CASSTYRDRSYEQYF. The CDR3 nucleotides read TGTGCCAGCAGCACGTACCGGGACAGGTCCTACGAGCAGTACTTC.

The rearrangement uses TRBV11-3 and TRBJ2-1; D not resolved. The CDR3 runs to 15 residues. The germline V and J ends were trimmed by 3 bases and 1 base, with 10 bases remaining between them. The germline V gene encodes CDR1 SGHNT and CDR2 YENEEA. CDR3 DNA sequence: TGTGCCAGCAGCTTGAACGAAGGATCCTACAATGAGCAGTTCTTC. Protein sequence: CASSLNEGSYNEQFF.

The J gene is TRBJ1-2, the V gene TRBV27, with D possibly matching TRBD1 (5 bases). The CDR3 is made up of 14 amino acids. V was clipped by 3 bases and J by 4 bases, with 12 bases between them. The germline V gene encodes CDR1 MNHEY and CDR2 SMNVEV (reference sequence). CDR3 residues: CASSFRGGGYGYTF. The CDR3 DNA reads as TGTGCCAGCAGTTTCCGGGGCGGAGGCTATGGCTACACCTTC.

A note on this clone: The sample contains more than one DNA sequence encoding this CDR3. The V and J genes are TRBV10-3 and TRBJ2-2; D is unclear. This CDR3 contains 13 residues. V lost 6 bases and J lost 5, with 10 bases in between. Germline lookup yields CDR1 ENHRY and CDR2 SYGVKD. CDR3 DNA sequence: TGTGCCATCAGCAGCGATGGGACCGGGGAGCTGTTTTTT. The encoded protein is CAISSDGTGELFF.

V gene TRBV30 combines with J gene TRBJ2-2; D might be TRBD2 (5 bases). The CDR3 extends over 14 amino acids. V was pared by 8 bases and J by 2 bases, with 15 bases between. In germline, CDR1 is GTSNPN, CDR2 SVGIG (reference sequence). The chain's CDR3 is CALGAALNTGELFF. CDR3 bases: TGTGCCCTCGGAGCGGCACTTAACACCGGGGAGCTGTTTTTT.

The chain couples TRBV6-5 to TRBJ2-1; D might be TRBD1 (6 bases). CDR3 length: 16 amino acids. Per the germline V gene, CDR1 is MNHEY and CDR2 is SVGAGI. The germline V and J ends were trimmed by 2 bases and 4 bases, with 15 bases remaining between them. CDR3 loop: CASSYAQGNIYNEQFF. CDR3 coding DNA: TGTGCCAGCAGTTACGCGCAGGGGAATATATACAATGAGCAGTTCTTC.

The chain combines TRBV6-1 with TRBJ2-1; 7 nucleotides line up with TRBD1. The CDR3 has 14 amino acids. Germline trimming cut 7 bases from V and 5 bases from J; bases unmatched to any gene: 8. Germline CDR1 MNHNS, CDR2 SASEGT. In DNA form, the CDR3 reads TGTGCCAGCACCGGGGACAGCCTTAACAATGAGCAGTTCTTC. It encodes CASTGDSLNNEQFF.

This clone showed up just once. Other DNA sequences in the same sample also yield this CDR3. The V gene is TRBV30, the J gene TRBJ1-1, with D hard to call. CDR1 and CDR2 from the germline V gene are GTSNPN and SVGIG (reference sequence). The CDR3 length is 13 residues. Trimming removed 0 bases from V and 1 base from J, with 6 bases in between. The CDR3, as DNA: TGTGCCTGGAGTGTCAGGCAGAACACTGAAGCTTTCTTT. This sequence encodes CAWSVRQNTEAFF.

The chain joins TRBV28 to TRBJ1-1, with D perhaps TRBD1 (5 bases). V lost 6 bases and J lost 2, with 10 bases in between. The CDR3 is 13 residues long. Germline CDR1 MDHEN, CDR2 SYDVKM. For the CDR3, the DNA is TGTGCCAGCAGGCAGGGATCCAACACTGAAGCTTTCTTT. Its translation is CASRQGSNTEAFF.

This clone occurred many times. V and J are TRBV6-1 and TRBJ2-5, with 11 bases matching TRBD1. V was clipped by 6 bases and J by 5 bases; unmatched bases: 8. The CDR3 is 15 amino acids. Per the germline V gene, CDR1 is MNHNS and CDR2 is SASEGT. The CDR3 loop is CASSLDRGREETQYF. Here the CDR3 DNA reads TGTGCCAGCAGCCTGGACAGGGGGCGGGAGGAGACCCAGTACTTC.

The CDR3 sequence: CASSYTGLAGYNEQFF. In DNA form, the CDR3 reads TGTGCCAGCAGTTACACCGGACTAGCGGGATACAATGAGCAGTTCTTC. The rearrangement joins TRBV6-5 to TRBJ2-1, with 12 nucleotides matching TRBD2. Germline lookup yields CDR1 MNHEY and CDR2 SVGAGI. CDR3 length: 16 amino acids. With V trimmed by 2 bases and J by 4 bases, 3 bases remained unmatched.

V is TRBV4-1 and J is TRBJ2-7; no definite D call. Germline V gene data show CDR1 as MGHRA and CDR2 as YSYEKL. The CDR3 consists of 14 residues. V was cut by 1 base and J by 2 bases, with 9 bases left in between. CDR3 nucleotides: TGCGCCAGCAGCCAAGTGTTCAGCACCTACGAGCAGTACTTC. Translating gives CASSQVFSTYEQYF.

This sequence joins TRBV7-2 and TRBJ1-2; weak D call: TRBD1 (5 bases). V was clipped by 5 bases and J by 4 bases, with 17 bases between them. The CDR3 is 15 amino acids. The germline CDR1 and CDR2 sequences are SGHTA and FQGNSA. CDR3 sequence reads: CASSAIGTSSYGYTF. The CDR3 DNA is TGTGCCAGCAGCGCAATCGGGACTTCCAGCTATGGCTACACCTTC.

The rearrangement uses TRBV4-1 and TRBJ1-4; D gene ambiguous. The germline CDR1 and CDR2 sequences are MGHRA and YSYEKL. The CDR3 has 15 amino acids. V shed 0 bases and J shed 7 bases, with 12 bases lying between them. The CDR3 DNA sequence: TGCGCCAGCAGCCAAGATTTGGCTTTCCGTGAAAAACTGTTTTTT. It yields the protein CASSQDLAFREKLFF.

V usage is TRBV30 and J usage is TRBJ2-1; D possibly corresponds to TRBD2 (5 bases). CDR3 length: 13 residues. The germline V gene encodes CDR1 GTSNPN and CDR2 SVGIG (reference sequence). The V gene lost 5 bases and the J gene lost 0 bases, with 8 bases spanning the gap. CDR3 coding DNA: TGTGCCTGGGTAGGGAGCTCCTACAATGAGCAGTTCTTC. Its translation is CAWVGSSYNEQFF.